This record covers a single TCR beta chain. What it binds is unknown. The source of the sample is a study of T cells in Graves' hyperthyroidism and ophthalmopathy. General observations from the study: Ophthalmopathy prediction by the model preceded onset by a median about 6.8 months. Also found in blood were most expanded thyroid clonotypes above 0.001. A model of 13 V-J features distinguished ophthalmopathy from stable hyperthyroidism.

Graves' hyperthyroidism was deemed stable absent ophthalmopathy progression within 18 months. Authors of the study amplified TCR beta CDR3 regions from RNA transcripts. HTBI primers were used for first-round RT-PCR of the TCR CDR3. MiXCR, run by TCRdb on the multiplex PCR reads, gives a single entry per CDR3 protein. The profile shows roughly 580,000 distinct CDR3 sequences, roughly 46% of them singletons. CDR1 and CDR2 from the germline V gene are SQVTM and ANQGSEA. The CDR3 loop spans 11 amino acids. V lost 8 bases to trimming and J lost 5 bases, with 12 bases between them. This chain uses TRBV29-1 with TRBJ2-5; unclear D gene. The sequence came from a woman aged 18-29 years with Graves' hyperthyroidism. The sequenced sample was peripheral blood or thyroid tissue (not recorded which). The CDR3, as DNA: TGCAGCAGTGAAGCGCGCGAGACCCAGTACTTC. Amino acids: CSSEARETQYF.